This T cell receptor beta chain was captured in a study of PD-1 blockade in classical Hodgkin lymphoma (TCRdb year 2020). At the level of the whole study: Nivolumab dosing was 3 mg/kg intravenously every 2 weeks, continuing until either disease progression or unacceptable toxicity. A peripheral blood immune signature of response to PD-1 blockade in classical Hodgkin lymphoma was defined using TCR beta sequencing and CyTOF. The paper as a whole reports these results and caveats: The study covered only a single clinical trial cohort, and the causes of the repertoire differences, possibly disease activity or prior therapy, were still not defined. Lower diversity was observed in patients in whom nivolumab was started less than 1 year after ASCT, and these patients were excluded from later analyses so that confounding by immune reconstitution would be avoided. Trial patients achieving complete response had baseline diversity similar to newly diagnosed patients, whereas partial responders and progressors had significantly lower diversity. Newly diagnosed patients were reported to have lower baseline TCR diversity than healthy donors, and relapsed/refractory patients were reported to have lower baseline TCR diversity still. CD4+ but not CD8+ TCR diversity rose significantly by C4D1 (p=0.0027 vs p=0.16), most apparent in complete responders (p=0.02).

Notes on this clone: This clone's antigen is unknown. The sample holds no much larger clone one base away, and base qualities are not on file.

The Qiagen DNeasy kit was used to extract genomic DNA from unsorted PBMCs and from the negatively selected CD4+ and CD8+ fractions. TCR beta CDR3 regions were subjected to amplification by immunoSEQ multiplex PCR with primers that anneal to V and J segments. A synthetic immune receptor repertoire was used to minimize amplification bias, and any residual bias was removed computationally once sequencing was done. The authors' pipeline ran thus. Repertoire diversity was quantified as the Shannon entropy index using custom Python scripts. Unsorted, CD4+ and CD8+ repertoires were analyzed separately, except for combined analyses in which CD4+ and CD8+ sequences were merged in silico. A clone counted as expanded when the clone's frequency after treatment rose at least 2-fold relative to C1D1, and clones undetected at baseline were given a pseudocount of 0.5. Singleton clones were defined as clones with 0 or 1 copy at C1D1, and non-singleton clones were defined as clones with 2 or more copies. Clones expanded in unsorted samples were labelled as CD4+, CD8+ or unknown by matching protein sequences in sorted samples from the same patient. Wilcoxon tests on paired samples were used to test changes in diversity from C1D1 to C4D1. Sourced from immuneACCESS, this table was stored by TCRdb with only in-frame sequences that have V and J called. A share of the clones is absent; for the studies checked, an unresolved V gene accounts for under half, and the remainder has no known explanation. V and J calls and clone size are those listed in that table; D and trimming were worked out from the DNA. The sample table records more than 13,000 clones; roughly 90% of these occur just once. The ten largest account for less than 20% of the sample.

The meaning of the sample's time point label: cycle 4 day 1 (C4D1), after less than 7 weeks of nivolumab. Relapse after autologous stem cell transplantation had occurred in all trial patients, and cohorts A, B and C were distinguished by prior brentuximab vedotin exposure. CD8+ T cells were purified from thawed PBMCs by magnetic negative selection with a Miltenyi CD8+ T cell isolation kit. A total of over 55 patients with relapsed/refractory classical Hodgkin lymphoma made up the trial cohort, and each patient's best overall response was complete response, partial response or progressive disease. In the multi-cohort phase II CheckMate 205 trial, trial patients received single-agent nivolumab. An independent review committee assessed best overall response using the 2007 International Working Group response criteria. Trial PBMCs were collected just before the start of nivolumab (C1D1) and during therapy at cycle 2 day 1 and cycle 4 day 1. Peripheral blood was collected in 8 mL Vacutainer Cell Preparation Tubes, from which PBMCs were isolated by centrifugation and then cryopreserved. Purified CD4+ and CD8+ fractions were prepared only for cases with an additional available PBMC sample. On LS columns in a quadroMACS separator, the magnetically labelled cells were depleted, and the flow-through was collected as the purified fraction.

The germline V gene supplies CDR1 SGHAT and CDR2 FQNNGV. The CDR3 spans 16 residues, from the cysteine through the phenylalanine. Of all the DNA, just the CDR3 is kept, 48 bases in frame from base 1. V is pruned by 7 bases and J by 3 bases, leaving 13 bases of the junction without a gene match. The sequence derives from a human donor with classical Hodgkin lymphoma. Here the sequenced sample was CD8+ T cells from blood, taken before the fourth cycle of nivolumab. The receptor chain draws on TRBV11-2 and TRBJ2-7, and 9 bases in between align with TRBD1. The CDR3 reads CASNGDGDRVIYEQYF. Here is the DNA: TGTGCCAGCAACGGAGACGGGGACAGGGTCATCTACGAGCAGTACTTC. Reference TRBV11-2 and TRBJ2-7 genes cover what lies past the CDR3, so the full variable domain is EAGVAQSPRYKIIEKRQSVAFWCNPISGHATLYWYQQILGQGPKLLIQFQNNGVVDDSQLPKDRFSAERLKGVDSTLKIQPAKLEDSAVYLCASNGDGDRVIYEQYFGPGTRLTVT.